This TCR beta chain was found in a study of Graves' ophthalmopathy and Graves' hyperthyroidism. RNA served as the template for amplifying TCR beta CDR3 regions. The workflow started with a first-round RT-PCR run with HTBI primers and then moved on to a second-round multiplex PCR. TCRdb called the multiplex PCR reads again in MiXCR, with one record for every CDR3 protein. The repertoire holds about 370,000 distinct CDR3 sequences, with about 16% as singletons. The table lists this clonotype with many counts. Material: peripheral blood. The origin of this receptor is a woman aged 18-29 years with Graves' ophthalmopathy.

CDR3 sequence (DNA): TGTGCCGGGGGACAGGGCCAGGTTAACACCGGGGAGCTGTTTTTT. Residues: CAGGQGQVNTGELFF. This chain uses TRBV6-1 with TRBJ2-2; TRBD1 agrees at 9 bases. The trim removed 11 bases at V and 2 bases at J, leaving 9 bases unmatched. The CDR3 totals 15 residues. The V gene's germline CDR1 is MNHNS and CDR2 SASEGT.